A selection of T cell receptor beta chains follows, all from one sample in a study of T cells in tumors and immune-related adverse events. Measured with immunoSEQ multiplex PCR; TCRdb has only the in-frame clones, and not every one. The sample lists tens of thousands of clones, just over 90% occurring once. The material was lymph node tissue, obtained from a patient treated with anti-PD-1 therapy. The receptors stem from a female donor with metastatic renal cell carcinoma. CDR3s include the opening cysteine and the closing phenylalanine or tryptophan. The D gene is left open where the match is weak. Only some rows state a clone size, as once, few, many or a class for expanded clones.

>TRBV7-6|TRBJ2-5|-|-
TGTGCCAGCAGCTTAAGTGGGGGGACCCAGTACTTC
CASSLSGGTQYF
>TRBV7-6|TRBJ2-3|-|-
TGTGCCAGCAGCTTAAGTGGAAACACAGATACGCAGTATTTT
CASSLSGNTDTQYF
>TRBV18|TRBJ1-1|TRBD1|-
TGTGCCAGCTCACCGGACAGGGGCACTGAAGCTTTCTTT
CASSPDRGTEAFF
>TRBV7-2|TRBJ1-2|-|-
TGTGCCAGCAGCTTAGATGGTTGGTATGGCTACACCTTC
CASSLDGWYGYTF
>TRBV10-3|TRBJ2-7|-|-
TGTGCCATCAGGAATACTGGAGACTACGAGCAGTACTTC
CAIRNTGDYEQYF
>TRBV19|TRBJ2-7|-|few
TGTGCCAGTAGTACAACGGGACTTTCTGGTGAGCAGTACTTC
CASSTTGLSGEQYF
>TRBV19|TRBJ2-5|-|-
TGTGCCAGTAGTATAGGTACCGGGAGCCAAGAGACCCAGTACTTC
CASSIGTGSQETQYF
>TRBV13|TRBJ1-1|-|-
TGTGCCAGCAGCTTAGGGACAGGAGGGACTGAAGCTTTCTTT
CASSLGTGGTEAFF
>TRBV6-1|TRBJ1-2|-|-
TGTGCCAGCAGTGGAACACCTCGGAGACATGGCTACACCTTC
CASSGTPRRHGYTF
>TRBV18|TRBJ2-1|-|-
TGTGCCAGCTCACCACTGCAGGGGTATCTCAATGAGCAGTTCTTC
CASSPLQGYLNEQFF
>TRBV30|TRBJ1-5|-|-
TGTGCCTGGAGTGTGCGATTGAGTCAGCCCCAGCATTTT
CAWSVRLSQPQHF
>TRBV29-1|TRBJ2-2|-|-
TGCAGCGTTTGGACACCTAACACCGGGGAGCTGTTTTTT
CSVWTPNTGELFF
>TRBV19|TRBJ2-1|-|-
TGTGCCAGTAGTTTCCCCCTAGGGGGCTACAATGAGCAGTTCTTC
CASSFPLGGYNEQFF
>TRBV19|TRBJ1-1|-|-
TGTGCCAGTCGAAATTATCAAGACAGACGGAATGAAGCTTTCTTT
CASRNYQDRRNEAFF
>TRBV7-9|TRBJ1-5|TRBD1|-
TGTGCCAGCAGCTTTGGGAGGGGACAGGCTAGCAATCAGCCCCAGCATTTT
CASSFGRGQASNQPQHF
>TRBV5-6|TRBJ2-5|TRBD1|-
TGTGCCAGCAGCGAGGACAGGCACCAAGAGACCCAGTACTTC
CASSEDRHQETQYF
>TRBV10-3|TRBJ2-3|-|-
TGTGCCATCAGGGGGGCGGCGGTAAGCACAGATACGCAGTATTTT
CAIRGAAVSTDTQYF
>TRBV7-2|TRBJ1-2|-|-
TGTGCCAGCAGCCAAAACATGGGATCACTATATGGCTACACCTTC
CASSQNMGSLYGYTF
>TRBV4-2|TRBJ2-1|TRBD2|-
TGTGCCAGCAGCCCCGGTAGCGGGGGGGCTACTTATTACAATGAGCAGTTCTTC
CASSPGSGGATYYNEQFF
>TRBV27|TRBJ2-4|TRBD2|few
TGTGCCAGCAGTTACGGGGGGATGCAAAACATTCAGTACTTC
CASSYGGMQNIQYF
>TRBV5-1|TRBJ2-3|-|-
TGCGCCAGCAGCTTGGACAGAAGCACAGATACGCAGTATTTT
CASSLDRSTDTQYF
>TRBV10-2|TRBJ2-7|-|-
TGCGCCAGCAGTGAGTCTTTCACTGATAGCTCCTACGAGCAGTACTTC
CASSESFTDSSYEQYF
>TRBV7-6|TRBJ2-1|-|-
TGTGCCAGCAGCTTAGAATATCAGGGCGGTGAGCAGTTCTTC
CASSLEYQGGEQFF
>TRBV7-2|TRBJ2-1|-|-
TGTGCCAGCAGCTTAGTCCAGGGCTCCTACAATGAGCAGTTCTTC
CASSLVQGSYNEQFF
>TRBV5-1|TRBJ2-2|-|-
TGCGCCAGCAGCTTGGTGCCGGGTTCCCTCGGTGGGGAGCTGTTTTTT
CASSLVPGSLGGELFF
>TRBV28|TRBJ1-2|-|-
TGTGCCAGCAGTCCACAGGGTGGGTTTTCGGGCTACACCTTC
CASSPQGGFSGYTF
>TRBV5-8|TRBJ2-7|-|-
TGTGCCAGCAGCATGTGGACAGCCTACGAGCAGTACTTC
CASSMWTAYEQYF
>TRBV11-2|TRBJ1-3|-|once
TGTGCCAGCAGCCCGGGGAACTCTGGAAACACCATATATTTT
CASSPGNSGNTIYF
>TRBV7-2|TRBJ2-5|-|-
TGTGCCAGCAGCTTAGGGTACGGGACAAGCAGAGAGACCCAGTACTTC
CASSLGYGTSRETQYF
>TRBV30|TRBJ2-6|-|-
TGTGCCTGGAGCTGGACAGTCTCTGGGGCCAACGTCCTGACTTTC
CAWSWTVSGANVLTF
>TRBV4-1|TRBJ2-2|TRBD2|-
TGCGCCAGCAGCCAAGATGGTGCGGGGGTCAGCTCCCGGACCGGGGAGCTGTTTTTT
CASSQDGAGVSSRTGELFF
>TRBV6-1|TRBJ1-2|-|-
TGTGCCAGCAGAATACAAGGCAATGGCTACACCTTC
CASRIQGNGYTF